The 11 T cell receptor beta chains reported below all come from one sample, sequenced in a study of vaccination effects on CD4 cells after COVID-19. For these TCRs, the target antigens are not known. ViraFEST expansion of antigen-specific CD4+ T cells with viral peptide pools preceded sequencing. Investigators separated out CD4+ T cells once approximately 10 days of culture had passed. Nucleocapsid antibodies were negative in the vaccine recipients, who had never had SARS-CoV-2 infection. The table came from immunoSEQ multiplex PCR; TCRdb's copy has only in-frame clones and leaves some out. This table holds tens of thousands of clones, about 79% found once. Sample: CD4+ T cells from PBMCs cultured with SARS-CoV-2 spike peptides, taken before COVID-19 vaccination. The receptors originated from a human donor who received a COVID-19 vaccine.

The rearrangement uses TRBV3-1 (or the pseudogene TRBV3-2) and TRBJ2-3; no definite D call. The germline CDR1 and CDR2 sequences are LGHDT and YNNKEL (reference sequence). V was cut by 5 bases and J by 6 bases, with 6 bases left in between. The CDR3 totals 11 residues. CDR3 in DNA: TGTGCCAGCAGCACCCAGGATACGCAGTATTTT. Protein product: CASSTQDTQYF.

This chain joins TRBV5-1 and TRBJ2-5; TRBD2 matches at 7 bases. The V gene end was trimmed by 1 base and the J gene end by 2 bases; junction bases not matched to a gene: 5. The CDR3 runs to 15 residues. Germline V gene data show CDR1 as SGHRS and CDR2 as YFSETQ. The CDR3 sequence is CASSLRGGSQETQYF. The CDR3 DNA sequence: TGCGCCAGCAGCTTGCGCGGGGGATCACAAGAGACCCAGTACTTC.

This clone has a handful of counts. V and J are TRBV7-2 and TRBJ1-5; D unresolved. Trimming stripped 1 base from V and 0 bases from J, with 16 bases between. The CDR3 loop spans 18 amino acids. Germline loops: CDR1 SGHTA, CDR2 FQGNSA. The CDR3 nucleotides are TGTGCCAGCAGCTTAGTTCATATTCCCCGTTATAGCAATCAGCCCCAGCATTTT. This sequence encodes CASSLVHIPRYSNQPQHF.

V is TRBV11-2 and J is TRBJ2-7; tentative D call: TRBD1 (6 bases). Trimming cost V 4 bases and J 4 bases, with 17 bases left between them. CDR3 length: 15 amino acids. Germline CDR1 and CDR2: SGHAT and FQNNGV. CDR3: CASSSPDRGGYEQYV. The CDR3 coding sequence is TGTGCCAGCAGCTCCCCGGACAGAGGGGGATACGAGCAGTACGTC.

The CDR3: CASGLVIDGQTALLVNQPQHF. CDR3 DNA sequence: TGTGCTAGTGGTTTGGTAATTGACGGACAGACAGCTCTGTTGGTCAATCAGCCCCAGCATTTT. The chain is built from TRBV12-5 and TRBJ1-5; weak D call: TRBD1 (6 bases). There are 21 residues in the CDR3. V was trimmed by 0 bases and J by 3 bases, leaving 27 bases between them. Looked up from germline, CDR1 is LGHNT and CDR2 is FRNRAP.

The chain employs TRBV19 and TRBJ2-3; D is unclear. V was trimmed by 10 bases and J by 1 base, leaving 12 bases between them. CDR3 size: 13 residues. The germline CDR1 and CDR2 sequences are LNHDA and SQIVND (reference sequence). The DNA of the CDR3 is TGTGCCACACGGCCAGGAGGCACAGATACGCAGTATTTT. It codes for CATRPGGTDTQYF.

The chain carries TRBV6-2 or TRBV6-3 and TRBJ1-1; TRBD1 is a possible D gene (5 bases). The CDR3 is 12 amino acids. V shed 3 bases and J shed 6 bases, with 8 bases lying between them. Germline V gene sequence: CDR1 MNHEY, CDR2 SVGEGT. CDR3 protein: CASSYPGPEAFF. In DNA, the CDR3 is TGTGCCAGCAGTTATCCGGGACCTGAAGCTTTCTTT.

This clone was counted once. V is TRBV27 and J is TRBJ1-6; D is possibly TRBD1 (5 bases). The CDR3 sequence is 15 residues long. Trimming pared 8 bases from V and 6 bases from J, leaving 17 bases between. Germline V lookup: CDR1 MNHEY, CDR2 SMNVEV (reference sequence). This chain's CDR3 is CASGDSRGVNSPLHF. In DNA, the CDR3 is TGTGCCAGCGGGGACTCCCGGGGGGTTAATTCACCCCTCCACTTT.

The table lists this clone with a count of one. This chain links TRBV20-1 with TRBJ1-1, with TRBD1 matching over 8 bases. In germline, CDR1 is DFQATT, CDR2 SNEGSKA (reference sequence). The CDR3 is 14 amino acids. J was trimmed by 4 bases and V by 6 bases; bases with no gene match: 10. The CDR3 sequence: CSASKAGGLTEAFF. In DNA, the CDR3 is TGCAGTGCAAGTAAAGCAGGGGGCCTCACTGAAGCTTTCTTT.

The chain has TRBV6-4 and TRBJ2-3; D is unclear. Trimming shortened V by 4 bases and J by 5 bases, and 10 bases separated the two germline ends. CDR3 length: 13 amino acids. Germline CDR1 reads MRHNA; CDR2 reads SNTAGT. The CDR3 reads CASSASFLDTQYF. CDR3 sequence (DNA): TGTGCCAGCAGTGCCTCCTTCCTAGATACGCAGTATTTT.

This clone was seen only a few times. The chain recombines TRBV19 with TRBJ2-2, with no clear D. The germline V gene encodes CDR1 LNHDA and CDR2 SQIVND (reference sequence). The CDR3 is 14 amino acids. V lost 7 bases and J 1 base, leaving 10 bases between the germline ends. The CDR3 region has the DNA TGTGCCAGTACCCCCTACGAGAACACCGGGGAGCTGTTTTTT. This sequence encodes CASTPYENTGELFF.